Below, 17 T cell receptor beta chains from the same sample are listed, as sequenced in a study of OX40 agonist ivuxolimab in advanced cancers. The table came from immunoSEQ multiplex PCR; TCRdb's copy has only in-frame clones and leaves some out. The table includes some 44,000 clones, approximately 80% detected once. The sequencing used CD4+ or CD8+ T cells sorted from blood, collected in a trial of the OX40 agonist ivuxolimab. These receptor sequences come from an adult with an advanced solid tumor such as melanoma, head and neck, liver or kidney cancer.

Worth noting for this clone: The sample has other DNA sequences that encode this CDR3 too. This sequence joins TRBV7-9 and TRBJ1-1, with TRBD1 matching over 8 bases. The trim removed 2 bases at V and 7 bases at J, leaving 9 bases unmatched. The CDR3 extends over 15 amino acids. CDR1 is SEHNR, CDR2 FQNEAQ, per germline (reference sequence). CDR3 region: CASSLRAGGAGEAFF. DNA of the CDR3: TGTGCCAGCAGCTTAAGGGCAGGGGGCGCGGGTGAAGCTTTCTTT.

This rearrangement joins TRBV19 to TRBJ1-1; tentatively, D is TRBD1 (5 bases). The length of the CDR3 is 15 residues. V lost 0 bases and J lost 6, with 14 bases in between. CDR1 and CDR2 (germline): LNHDA, SQIVND (reference sequence). The DNA for the CDR3 is TGTGCCAGTAGTATAGATCTTGCAACCAGGGCTGAAGCTTTCTTT. Its protein is CASSIDLATRAEAFF.

This CDR3 is CASSSRYEQYF. The CDR3 region has the DNA TGTGCCAGCAGCTCCAGATACGAGCAGTACTTC. The chain links TRBV11-2 to TRBJ2-7; D is unresolved. The CDR3 is 11 residues long. Germline assignment: CDR1 SGHAT and CDR2 FQNNGV. With 4 bases removed from V and 4 bases from J, the gap between germline ends came to 5 bases.

DNA of the CDR3: TGCGCCAGCAGCCAAGGCAGATCCCTCTCTGGAAACACCATATATTTT. This gives the protein CASSQGRSLSGNTIYF. V gene TRBV4-1 combines with J gene TRBJ1-3; D not resolved. Germline V gene sequence: CDR1 MGHRA, CDR2 YSYEKL. Trimming shortened V by 1 base and J by 0 bases, and 10 bases separated the two germline ends. The CDR3 is 16 amino acids.

The chain joins TRBV6-1 to TRBJ2-2; D gene ambiguous. Germline V gene lookup returns CDR1 MNHNS and CDR2 SASEGT. The CDR3 contains 12 residues. V lost 8 bases and J lost 2, with 6 bases in between. The CDR3 DNA follows: TGTGCCAGCGACCTCAACACCGGGGAGCTGTTTTTT. As protein: CASDLNTGELFF.

The chain is built from TRBV27 and TRBJ1-5, with 7 bases lining up with TRBD1. This CDR3 is 16 amino acids long. Trimming at V came to 5 bases and at J to 6 bases, leaving 13 bases not matched to a gene. Per the germline V gene, CDR1 is MNHEY and CDR2 is SMNVEV (reference sequence). The CDR3: CASSKTEGAFRQPQHF. The CDR3 coding sequence is TGTGCCAGCAGTAAAACAGAGGGGGCTTTTCGTCAGCCCCAGCATTTT.

In nucleotides, the CDR3 is TGTGCCAGCAGCGTAATAGGGACGGACAACGAGCAGTACTTC. The encoded protein is CASSVIGTDNEQYF. V usage is TRBV7-8 and J usage is TRBJ2-7; D may match TRBD1 or TRBD2 (5 bases each). The V end lost 5 bases, the J end lost 5 bases, and 16 bases lay between the germline ends. The CDR3 covers 14 residues. The V gene's germline CDR1 is SGHVS and CDR2 FQNEAQ. The full variable domain, in which reference TRBV7-8 and TRBJ2-7 provide the parts outside the CDR3, is GAGVSQSPRYKVAKRGQDVALRCDPISGHVSLFWYQQALGQGPEFLTYFQNEAQLDKSGLPSDRFFAERPEGSVSTLKIQRTQQEDSAVYLCASSVIGTDNEQYFGPGTRLTVT.

Concerning this clone itself: This CDR3 is also generated by other DNA sequences in the sample. The V and J genes are TRBV6-1 and TRBJ2-6; D uncertain. Per the germline V gene, CDR1 is MNHNS and CDR2 is SASEGT. The CDR3 covers 15 residues. V was shortened by 4 bases and J by 0 bases, with 7 bases between the two germline ends. The CDR3 reads CASSVASSGANVLTF. The CDR3 nucleotides are TGTGCCAGCAGTGTCGCGTCCTCTGGGGCCAACGTCCTGACTTTC.

This rearrangement joins TRBV6-5 to TRBJ1-2, with 7 nucleotides matching TRBD1. The CDR3 contains 13 residues. From germline, CDR1 is MNHEY and CDR2 SVGAGI. After removal of 6 bases from V and 6 bases from J, the junction contained 7 bases not matched to a gene. CDR3 coding DNA: TGTGCCAGCAGACCGACAGGGTTGGATGGCTACACCTTC. Residues: CASRPTGLDGYTF.

The CDR3 protein is CASRGTLQGAYNEQFF. As DNA, the CDR3 is TGTGCCAGCAGGGGGACCCTTCAGGGGGCGTACAATGAGCAGTTCTTC. The chain has TRBV2 and TRBJ2-1; 8 bases map to TRBD1. The CDR3 is made up of 16 amino acids. The germline V gene encodes CDR1 SNHLY and CDR2 FYNNEI. With V trimmed by 6 bases and J by 4 bases, 11 bases remained unmatched.

Here the CDR3 DNA reads TGTGCCAGCAGAGGGAACTATGGCTACACCTTC. Translated: CASRGNYGYTF. The chain recombines TRBV28 with TRBJ1-2; D is unclear. Trimming removed 6 bases from V and 2 bases from J, with 4 bases in between. The CDR3 is 11 residues long. Looked up from germline, CDR1 is MDHEN and CDR2 is SYDVKM.

The rearrangement links TRBV19 to TRBJ1-1, with 8 bases fitting TRBD1. The length of the CDR3 is 15 residues. Germline CDR1 and CDR2: LNHDA and SQIVND (reference sequence). V gave up 2 bases and J gave up 4 bases; unmatched junction bases: 6. CDR3 in amino acids: CASSITRQGSTEAFF. The CDR3 coding sequence is TGTGCCAGTAGTATAACTCGACAGGGGAGCACTGAAGCTTTCTTT.

This chain links TRBV6-1 with TRBJ1-3; D is unresolved. Trimming shortened V by 1 base and J by 4 bases, and 11 bases separated the two germline ends. The CDR3 consists of 15 residues. Germline values: CDR1 MNHNS, CDR2 SASEGT. The CDR3 region is CASSEGTRSGNTIYF. Written as DNA, the CDR3 is TGTGCCAGCAGTGAAGGAACTAGGTCCGGAAACACCATATATTTT.

The chain couples TRBV5-6 to TRBJ2-3; TRBD2 matches at 11 bases. V shed 3 bases and J 2 bases; nucleotides not matched to a gene: 5. The CDR3 extends over 16 amino acids. Germline V gene sequence: CDR1 SGHDT, CDR2 YYEEEE. The CDR3 protein is CASSSLAGGDTDTQYF. CDR3 DNA sequence: TGTGCCAGCAGCTCCTTAGCGGGAGGGGACACAGATACGCAGTATTTT.

This clone was seen a handful of times. The chain recombines TRBV10-2 with TRBJ2-1, with 9 bases aligning to TRBD2. Germline CDR1 and CDR2: WSHSY and SAAADI. Trimming took 2 bases from V and 8 from J; bases not matched to a gene: 16. The CDR3 covers 18 residues. The CDR3 DNA sequence: TGCGCCAGCAGTGAGCCCCCCCCAGGAGCGGGAGGTACCTATGAGCAGTTCTTC. Translated, it gives CASSEPPPGAGGTYEQFF.

This clone occurred a few times. The gene calls are TRBV6-5 and TRBJ1-3; the D gene is possibly TRBD1 (5 bases). The CDR3 contains 11 residues. Looked up from germline, CDR1 is MNHEY and CDR2 is SVGAGI. Between the trimmed V and J ends, which lost 4 bases and 11 bases, there was a span of 9 bases. In nucleotides, the CDR3 is TGTGCCAGCAGTTCCCAGGGAGCCATATATTTT. Translation gives CASSSQGAIYF.

V usage is TRBV4-3 and J usage is TRBJ2-2, with a possible D match to TRBD2 (6 bases). The V and J ends lost 4 bases and 0 bases respectively, with 15 bases between them. Germline V lookup: CDR1 LGHNA, CDR2 YSLEER. The CDR3 sequence is 17 residues long. The CDR3 sequence is CASSLEAGYANTGELFF. The CDR3 DNA is TGCGCCAGCAGCCTCGAAGCGGGTTACGCGAACACCGGGGAGCTGTTTTTT.